This entry describes one T cell receptor (beta chain). What it recognizes is unknown. This specimen belongs to a study of OX40 agonist ivuxolimab in advanced cancers. On the study more broadly: Six ivuxolimab dose levels, 0.01 to 10 mg/kg, were given intravenously every 2 weeks.

Study observations and caveats: Not determined was the antigen specificity of the expanded peripheral T cells.

This table comes from immunoSEQ multiplex PCR, and its TCRdb copy is limited to in-frame clones, with some not included. Of 25,000 to 35,000 clones in the sample, 81% were seen once. Trimming cost V 1 base and J 10 bases, with 19 bases left between them. Germline-derived CDR1 and CDR2 are SGHVS and FQNEAQ. This CDR3 spans 15 amino acids. Here the sequenced sample was CD4+ or CD8+ T cells sorted from blood, taken in a trial of the OX40 agonist ivuxolimab. This rearrangement joins TRBV7-8 to TRBJ1-1, with D tentatively TRBD1 (5 bases). This receptor was identified in an adult with an advanced solid tumor such as melanoma, head and neck, liver or kidney cancer. The CDR3 DNA reads TGTGCCAGCAGCTTAGAGTACGGGGAGGGGTTAGTAGCTTTCTTT. This sequence encodes CASSLEYGEGLVAFF.